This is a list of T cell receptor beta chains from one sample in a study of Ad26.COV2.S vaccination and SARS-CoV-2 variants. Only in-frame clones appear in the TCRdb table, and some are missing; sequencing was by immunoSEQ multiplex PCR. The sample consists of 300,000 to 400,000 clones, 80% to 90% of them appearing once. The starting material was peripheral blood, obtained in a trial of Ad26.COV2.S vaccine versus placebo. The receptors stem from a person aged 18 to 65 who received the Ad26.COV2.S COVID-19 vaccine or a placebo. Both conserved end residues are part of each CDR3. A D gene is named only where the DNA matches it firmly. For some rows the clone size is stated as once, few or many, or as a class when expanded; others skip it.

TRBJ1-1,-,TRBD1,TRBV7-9,CASSQSRDRVKAFF,TGTGCCAGCAGCCAGTCCCGGGACAGGGTTAAAGCTTTCTTT
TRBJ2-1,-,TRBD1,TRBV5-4,CASSWGTGPYNEQFF,TGTGCCAGCAGCTGGGGGACAGGACCCTACAATGAGCAGTTCTTC
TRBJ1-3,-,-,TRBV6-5,CASRGPGAGNTIYF,TGTGCCAGCAGGGGTCCGGGGGCTGGAAACACCATATATTTT
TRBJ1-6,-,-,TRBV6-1,CASSEIGAYSPLHF,TGTGCCAGCAGTGAAATAGGGGCCTATTCACCCCTCCACTTT
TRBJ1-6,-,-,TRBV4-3,CASSRGSPGSNSPLHF,TGCGCCAGCAGCCGAGGGTCGCCGGGAAGTAATTCACCCCTCCACTTT
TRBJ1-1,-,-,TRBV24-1,CATSGPGLTEAFF,TGTGCCACCAGTGGGCCAGGGCTCACTGAAGCTTTCTTT
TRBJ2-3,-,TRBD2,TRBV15,CATRLAGGPTQYF,TGTGCCACCAGACTAGCGGGGGGGCCTACGCAGTATTTT
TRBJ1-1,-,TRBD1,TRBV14,CASSYLTGVGTEAFF,TGTGCCAGCAGCTACCTAACAGGGGTGGGCACTGAAGCTTTCTTT
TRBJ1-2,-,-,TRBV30,CAWSGARTDGYTF,TGTGCCTGGAGTGGGGCTAGGACGGATGGCTACACCTTC
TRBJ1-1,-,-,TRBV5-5,CASSSQNTEAFF,TGTGCCAGCAGCTCCCAGAACACTGAAGCTTTCTTT
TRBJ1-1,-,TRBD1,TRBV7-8,CASSSWAGGGNTEAFF,TGTGCCAGCAGCTCCTGGGCAGGGGGGGGGAACACTGAAGCTTTCTTT
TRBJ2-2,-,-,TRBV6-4,CASRQGHLNTGELFF,TGTGCCAGCAGACAAGGACATTTGAACACCGGGGAGCTGTTTTTT
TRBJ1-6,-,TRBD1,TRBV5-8,CASSLGDRVTYNSPLHF,TGTGCCAGCAGCTTGGGGGACAGGGTGACTTATAATTCACCCCTCCACTTT
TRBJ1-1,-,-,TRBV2,CASSQGDAFF,TGTGCCAGCAGTCAGGGAGATGCTTTCTTT
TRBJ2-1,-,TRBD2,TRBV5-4,CASSFEGLAGGAEQFF,TGTGCCAGCAGCTTTGAGGGTCTAGCGGGGGGTGCTGAGCAGTTCTTC
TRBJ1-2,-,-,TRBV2,CASSVSGEKGYTF,TGTGCCAGCAGTGTTTCAGGAGAAAAGGGCTACACCTTC
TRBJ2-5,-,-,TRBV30,CAWSVEGGETQYF,TGTGCCTGGAGTGTAGAAGGCGGGGAGACCCAGTACTTC
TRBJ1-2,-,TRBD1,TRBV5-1,CASSLALTGDYGYTF,TGCGCCAGCAGCTTGGCCTTGACAGGGGACTATGGCTACACCTTC
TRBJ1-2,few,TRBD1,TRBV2,CASSRSRDSLNYGYTF,TGTGCCAGCAGTCGGAGCCGGGACAGCCTTAACTATGGCTACACCTTC
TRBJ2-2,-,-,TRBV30,CAWRETVSTGELFF,TGTGCCTGGAGAGAGACAGTTAGCACCGGGGAGCTGTTTTTT
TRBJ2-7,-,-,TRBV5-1,CASSLGPAEGEQYF,TGCGCCAGCAGCTTGGGGCCAGCGGAGGGCGAGCAGTACTTC
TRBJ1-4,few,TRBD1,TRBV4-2,CASSPTPRTGEKLFF,TGTGCCAGCAGCCCTACCCCACGGACAGGAGAAAAACTGTTTTTT
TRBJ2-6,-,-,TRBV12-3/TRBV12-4,CASSYSGANVLTF,TGTGCCAGCAGTTACTCTGGGGCCAACGTCCTGACTTTC
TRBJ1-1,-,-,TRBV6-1,CASSEARANTEAFF,TGTGCCAGCAGTGAAGCACGGGCGAACACTGAAGCTTTCTTT
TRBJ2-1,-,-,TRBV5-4,CASSLASGGAYNEQFF,TGTGCCAGCAGCTTGGCATCAGGGGGGGCCTACAATGAGCAGTTCTTC